This entry concerns a single TCR beta chain. In the authors' workflow: How many nucleated cells were present was estimated from reference gene primer amplification. Using immunoSEQ multiplex PCR, the repertoire was profiled, and TCRdb retains in-frame clones only, with some absent. For V, J and clone size, that table is used; D and trimming come from the DNA. The data show a few hundred thousand clones, around 89% seen once. These data originate in a study of blood T cell repertoires in COVID-19. Overall study context: Researchers got acute and convalescent COVID-19 samples from the United States, Italy and Spain.

The sequenced sample was peripheral blood. The clonotype comes from a woman aged 60-75 years with COVID-19, enrolled during active disease.

The CDR3 loop reads CASSVSGYSSGNTIYF. CDR3 nucleotide sequence: TGTGCCAGCAGCGTATCGGGGTATTCGTCTGGAAACACCATATATTTT. J is TRBJ1-3 and V is TRBV9; no clear D. The V end was cut by 1 base, the J end by 1 base, with 12 bases between. Germline CDR1 and CDR2: SGDLS and YYNGEE. The CDR3 length is 16 residues.